This record concerns one T cell receptor (beta chain) sequence. The data were produced by immunoSEQ multiplex PCR, yet TCRdb's version contains in-frame clones alone and is incomplete. This table has 15,000 to 20,000 clones, about 86% appearing once. The data derive from a study of control samples from healthy donors and cancer patients. V was pared by 8 bases and J by 9 bases, with 12 bases between. Germline V gene data show CDR1 as SGHDT and CDR2 as YYEEEE. The CDR3 is made up of 12 amino acids. J is TRBJ1-6 and V is TRBV5-6, with D possibly TRBD1 on 5 matching bases. The source of this sequence is a woman aged 70 to 79 with colorectal cancer. Material for sequencing was PBMCs. CDR3 loop: CASQLTGSPLHF. The CDR3 coding sequence is TGTGCCAGTCAACTTACAGGTTCACCCCTCCACTTT.